What follows are 14 T cell receptor beta chains derived from one specimen sequenced in a study of CD8 T cells in ankylosing spondylitis. TCRdb itself ran the 5' RACE reads through MiXCR, one entry per CDR3 protein. The data show around 250,000 distinct CDR3 sequences, approximately 12% seen once. Sequenced material: blood, either unsorted or a sorted T cell fraction (not recorded which). These TCRs come from a male donor with ankylosing spondylitis or in good health (not recorded which).

At least ten counts were recorded for this clonotype. The CDR3 nucleotides read TGTGCCAGCAGACCCGTCCGGGACAGCTCTGGAAACACCATATATTTT. As protein: CASRPVRDSSGNTIYF. The rearrangement joins TRBV27 to TRBJ1-3; 7 nucleotides agree with TRBD1. This CDR3 contains 16 residues. Germline assignment: CDR1 MNHEY and CDR2 SMNVEV (reference sequence). V was pared by 6 bases and J by 0 bases, with 8 bases of the junction left unmatched.

This clonotype was found many times. The chain employs TRBV20-1 and TRBJ1-3; D is unresolved. The V gene lost 2 bases and the J gene lost 4 bases, with 3 bases spanning the gap. The CDR3 is 11 residues long. Germline V gene sequence: CDR1 DFQATT, CDR2 SNEGSKA (reference sequence). The CDR3 coding sequence is TGCAGTGCTAGACGAGGAAACACCATATATTTT. Translation: CSARRGNTIYF.

At least ten counts were recorded for this clonotype. This sequence joins TRBV5-1 and TRBJ2-1; D is perhaps TRBD1 (6 bases). V lost 2 bases and J 4 bases, leaving 16 bases between the germline ends. Germline CDR1 reads SGHRS; CDR2 reads YFSETQ. This CDR3 has 16 amino acids. The CDR3 here is CASSLRTDFLYNEQFF. The CDR3 nucleotides read TGCGCCAGCAGCTTACGGACAGACTTCCTATACAATGAGCAGTTCTTC.

A few counts support this clonotype. The chain couples TRBV4-1 to TRBJ1-6, with D perhaps matching TRBD1 (5 bases). The germline CDR1 and CDR2 sequences are MGHRA and YSYEKL. CDR3 length equals 21 residues. Trimming took 2 bases from V and 0 from J, leaving 23 bases between them. The CDR3 nucleotides read TGCGCCAGCAGCCAACTCGGCGGCAGGGCTATCACCAGCTCCTATAATTCACCCCTCCACTTT. It translates to CASSQLGGRAITSSYNSPLHF.

This clonotype was counted at least ten times. The chain combines TRBV7-2 with TRBJ2-5; 8 bases align to TRBD2. The CDR3 has 15 residues. Germline V gene sequence: CDR1 SGHTA, CDR2 FQGNSA. The ends lost 1 base at V and 7 bases at J; junction bases unmatched: 8. CDR3 nucleotides: TGTGCCAGCAGCTTAGAGGTGGCGGGGGGAAGGACCCAGTACTTC. Its protein is CASSLEVAGGRTQYF.

This clonotype was found a few times. The V gene is TRBV27, the J gene TRBJ1-2; 10 nucleotides agree with TRBD1. V shed 6 bases and J 8 bases; nucleotides not matched to a gene: 6. The germline CDR1 and CDR2 sequences are MNHEY and SMNVEV (reference sequence). This CDR3 is 13 amino acids long. The CDR3 protein is CASREDRGLGYTF. For the CDR3, the DNA is TGTGCCAGCAGGGAAGACAGGGGGCTCGGCTACACCTTC.

This clonotype showed up many times. The chain joins TRBV6-1 to TRBJ2-5; TRBD1 matches 7 bases. The ends lost 6 bases at V and 3 bases at J; junction bases unmatched: 4. The CDR3 is 13 amino acids. Germline CDR1 reads MNHNS; CDR2 reads SASEGT. CDR3 in amino acids: CASSRDREETQYF. As DNA, the CDR3 is TGTGCCAGCAGCAGGGACAGAGAAGAGACCCAGTACTTC.

V usage is TRBV5-8 and J usage is TRBJ2-1, with D perhaps matching TRBD1 (6 bases). V was pared by 0 bases and J by 4 bases, with 17 bases between. This CDR3 is 17 amino acids long. Germline-derived CDR1 and CDR2 are SGHTS and YDEGEE. The CDR3 DNA sequence: TGTGCCAGCAGCTTGGGGACGGACAGCGACGAGTACAATGAGCAGTTCTTC. It encodes CASSLGTDSDEYNEQFF. Full variable domain (outside the CDR3, taken from reference TRBV5-8 and TRBJ2-1): EAGVTQSPTHLIKTRGQQATLRCSPISGHTSVYWYQQALGLGLQFLLWYDEGEERNRGNFPPRFSGRQFPNYSSELNVNALELEDSALYLCASSLGTDSDEYNEQFFGPGTRLTVL.

At least ten counts were recorded for this clonotype. This chain uses TRBV25-1 with TRBJ2-1; D gene uncertain. CDR1 is MGHDK, CDR2 SYGVNS, per germline. Trimming pared 3 bases from V and 4 bases from J, leaving 16 bases between. The CDR3 runs 16 residues. CDR3 sequence: CASSDNPEGMYNEQFF. The CDR3 DNA reads TGTGCCAGCAGTGATAACCCCGAAGGGATGTACAATGAGCAGTTCTTC.

This clonotype was seen at least ten times. The genes are TRBV5-1 and TRBJ2-7; D perhaps matches TRBD2 (6 bases). Germline V CDR1 and CDR2: SGHRS, YFSETQ. The CDR3 has 14 residues. V lost 4 bases to trimming and J lost 7 bases, with 18 bases between them. CDR3 protein: CASSQITSSGEQYF. The CDR3 nucleotides are TGCGCCAGCAGCCAGATTACTAGCAGCGGGGAGCAGTACTTC.

This clonotype came up many times. The chain employs TRBV5-1 and TRBJ1-5; D remains ambiguous. This CDR3 contains 14 residues. The germline V gene has CDR1 SGHRS and CDR2 YFSETQ. V lost 4 bases and J 0 bases, leaving 8 bases between the germline ends. CDR3 sequence (DNA): TGCGCCAGCAGCATCGACGGTAGCAATCAGCCCCAGCATTTT. This encodes CASSIDGSNQPQHF.

This clonotype was counted many times. This chain connects TRBV20-1 to TRBJ1-4, with TRBD1 matching over 10 bases. CDR3 length: 13 residues. The junction had 11 bases not matched to a gene; V was cut back by 4 bases and J by 15 bases. Germline V gene sequence: CDR1 DFQATT, CDR2 SNEGSKA (reference sequence). CDR3 loop: CSANRQGAAIMFF. The DNA for the CDR3 is TGCAGTGCTAATCGACAGGGGGCCGCCATAATGTTTTTT.

This clonotype was seen a handful of times. The V call is TRBV7-9, the J call TRBJ1-4; 7 bases match TRBD1. V gave up 6 bases and J gave up 6 bases; unmatched junction bases: 10. The CDR3 is 15 residues long. The germline CDR1 and CDR2 sequences are SEHNR and FQNEAQ (reference sequence). CDR3 amino acids: CASSERGQLYEKLFF. In DNA form, the CDR3 reads TGTGCCAGCAGTGAGCGGGGACAGCTTTATGAAAAACTGTTTTTT.

CDR3 residues: CASSPLGQGAGQPQHF. CDR3 nucleotide sequence: TGTGCCAGCTCACCACTCGGACAGGGGGCCGGCCAGCCCCAGCATTTT. The gene calls are TRBV18 and TRBJ1-5; TRBD1 agrees at 11 bases. This CDR3 comprises 16 residues. The germline V gene encodes CDR1 KGHSH and CDR2 LQKENI. After removal of 1 base from V and 7 bases from J, the junction contained 6 bases not matched to a gene.